The rows below give T cell receptor beta chains drawn from one sample of a study of blood T cell repertoires in COVID-19. TCRdb's copy holds only in-frame clones and misses some; the assay was immunoSEQ multiplex PCR. The table has about 140,000 clones, under 90% seen once. Sequencing was carried out using PBMCs or T cells enriched from blood (not recorded which). The receptors were gathered from a woman between 18 and 29 years old who had been exposed to COVID-19. CDR3s include the opening cysteine and the closing phenylalanine or tryptophan. A D gene is named only where the DNA matches it firmly. The size entry is marked missing in some rows and otherwise reads once, few, many or a size class.

>TRBJ1-1|-|-|TRBV27
CASSRSTEAFF
TGTGCCAGCAGTCGTAGCACTGAAGCTTTCTTT
>TRBJ2-1|TRBD2|-|TRBV19
CASSIVTSVGNEQFF
TGTGCCAGTAGTATCGTCACTAGCGTAGGCAATGAGCAGTTCTTC
>TRBJ2-1|TRBD1|-|TRBV6-1
CASSQDRGLLNEQFF
TGTGCCAGCAGCCAGGACAGGGGCTTACTAAATGAGCAGTTCTTC
>TRBJ1-1|TRBD1|-|TRBV2
CASISQGCTEAFF
TGTGCCAGCATTTCACAGGGGTGCACTGAAGCTTTCTTT
>TRBJ2-2|-|-|TRBV30
CAWRDWGGRTGELFF
TGTGCCTGGAGAGACTGGGGGGGGCGAACCGGGGAGCTGTTTTTT
>TRBJ2-1|-|-|TRBV28
CVSKGGGAINEQFF
TGTGTCAGTAAGGGGGGGGGCGCAATCAATGAGCAGTTCTTC
>TRBJ1-1|-|-|TRBV7-2
CASSLGAASTNTEAFF
TGTGCCAGCAGCTTAGGGGCCGCAAGCACGAACACTGAAGCTTTCTTT
>TRBJ1-2|-|-|TRBV12-3/TRBV12-4
CASLRGGGYGYTF
TGTGCCAGCTTGAGAGGAGGTGGCTATGGCTACACCTTC
>TRBJ2-3|-|-|TRBV19
CASSIAGDPDTQYF
TGTGCCAGTAGTATAGCAGGGGATCCAGATACGCAGTATTTT
>TRBJ1-2|-|-|TRBV6-5
CASHMLGDGYTF
TGTGCCAGCCATATGCTCGGAGATGGCTACACCTTC
>TRBJ1-1|-|-|TRBV12-3/TRBV12-4
CASSFTYAEAFF
TGTGCCAGCAGTTTTACCTACGCTGAAGCTTTCTTT
>TRBJ1-1|-|-|TRBV5-4
CASSLGTLYTEAFF
TGTGCCAGCAGCTTGGGCACATTATACACTGAAGCTTTCTTT
>TRBJ1-5|-|-|TRBV18
CASSQGQLNQPQHF
TGTGCCAGCTCACAAGGACAACTCAATCAGCCCCAGCATTTT
>TRBJ2-1|TRBD2|once|TRBV5-4
CASSLEPQAGGGYNEQFF
TGTGCCAGCAGCTTGGAACCTCAAGCGGGGGGGGGCTACAATGAGCAGTTCTTC
>TRBJ2-7|TRBD1|-|TRBV27
CASRLTGGSYEQYF
TGTGCCAGCAGGCTCACAGGGGGCTCCTACGAGCAGTACTTC
>TRBJ2-4|TRBD1|-|TRBV6-5
CASTPGQSNIQYF
TGTGCCAGCACTCCGGGACAGTCCAACATTCAGTACTTC
>TRBJ2-1|TRBD2|-|TRBV5-8
CASSFGLVSTMDEQFF
TGTGCCAGCAGCTTTGGACTAGTGTCTACGATGGATGAGCAGTTCTTC
>TRBJ1-2|-|-|TRBV18
CASSPVSGGVSNYGYTF
TGTGCCAGCTCACCGGTTTCGGGAGGGGTGTCTAACTATGGCTACACCTTC
>TRBJ1-2|TRBD1|-|TRBV28
CASSRQGNYGYTF
TGTGCCAGCAGCCGACAGGGGAACTATGGCTACACCTTC
>TRBJ2-1|-|-|TRBV14
CASSQDILSHEQFF
TGTGCCAGCAGCCAAGATATCTTATCCCATGAGCAGTTCTTC
>TRBJ1-4|TRBD1|-|TRBV9
CASSLPQGGNEKLFF
TGTGCCAGCAGCTTGCCGCAGGGGGGAAATGAAAAACTGTTTTTT
>TRBJ1-4|-|-|TRBV28
CASSLKRREKLFF
TGTGCCAGCAGTTTAAAGCGAAGGGAAAAACTGTTTTTT
>TRBJ2-1|-|-|TRBV5-4
CASAGRGRGGEQFF
TGTGCCAGCGCCGGGCGCGGGAGAGGGGGTGAGCAGTTCTTC
>TRBJ2-7|-|-|TRBV19
CASSISVFYEQYF
TGTGCCAGTAGTATCAGCGTGTTCTACGAGCAGTACTTC
>TRBJ2-7|-|once|TRBV7-9
CASSLEGLGGAPSYEQYF
TGTGCCAGCAGCTTAGAAGGTCTAGGGGGGGCTCCATCCTACGAGCAGTACTTC
>TRBJ1-1|TRBD1|-|TRBV28
CASSYYRGDEAFF
TGTGCCAGCAGTTACTACAGGGGGGATGAAGCTTTCTTT
>TRBJ2-1|-|-|TRBV5-1
CASSLEVGAGSSYNEQFF
TGCGCCAGCAGCTTGGAGGTTGGGGCGGGGAGCTCCTACAATGAGCAGTTCTTC
>TRBJ1-1|-|-|TRBV6-5
CASSYSRGGGDTEAFF
TGTGCCAGCAGTTACTCCCGCGGAGGGGGGGACACTGAAGCTTTCTTT
>TRBJ2-1|-|-|TRBV7-9
CASSLAGALTDGEQFF
TGTGCCAGCAGCTTAGCTGGGGCCCTCACGGACGGTGAGCAGTTCTTC
>TRBJ1-2|TRBD1|-|TRBV2
CASSVAPGTGHGYTF
TGTGCCAGCAGTGTCGCCCCGGGGACAGGGCACGGCTACACCTTC
>TRBJ1-5|-|-|TRBV12-5
CASGLGQGHQPQHF
TGTGCTAGTGGTTTGGGGCAGGGCCATCAGCCCCAGCATTTT
>TRBJ1-2|TRBD1|few|TRBV12-3/TRBV12-4
CASSGDSYGYTF
TGTGCCAGCAGTGGGGACAGCTATGGCTACACCTTC
>TRBJ2-5|TRBD2|-|TRBV7-9
CASSPLSGRADETQYF
TGTGCCAGCAGCCCCCTGAGCGGGAGGGCCGATGAGACCCAGTACTTC
>TRBJ1-2|-|-|TRBV4-3
CASSQDRSGSYGYTF
TGCGCCAGCAGCCAAGATCGTTCAGGTTCCTATGGCTACACCTTC
>TRBJ2-3|-|-|TRBV29-1
CSVGQRLTDTQYF
TGCAGCGTTGGTCAGCGTCTGACAGATACGCAGTATTTT
>TRBJ2-3|TRBD2|-|TRBV19
CASSMASGRVADTQYF
TGTGCCAGTAGTATGGCCAGCGGGAGGGTCGCAGATACGCAGTATTTT
>TRBJ2-7|TRBD1|few|TRBV28
CASSEDRGPSDEQYF
TGTGCCAGCAGCGAAGACAGGGGGCCCTCTGACGAGCAGTACTTC
>TRBJ1-2|-|-|TRBV3-1/TRBV3-2
CASSQDLGAGYGYTF
TGTGCCAGCAGCCAAGATTTAGGGGCTGGCTATGGCTACACCTTC
>TRBJ2-3|-|-|TRBV7-2
CASSLGGRTDTQYF
TGTGCCAGCAGCTTAGGAGGGAGGACAGATACGCAGTATTTT
>TRBJ1-1|TRBD1|once|TRBV29-1
CSVKRQGLDTEAFF
TGCAGCGTGAAAAGACAGGGGTTGGACACTGAAGCTTTCTTT
>TRBJ2-3|TRBD2|-|TRBV7-9
CASSDTSGRAVPTDTQYF
TGTGCCAGCAGCGACACTAGCGGGAGGGCCGTCCCCACAGATACGCAGTATTTT
>TRBJ1-3|-|-|TRBV6-5
CASLQGSLGNTIYF
TGTGCCAGCTTGCAGGGGAGCCTTGGAAACACCATATATTTT
>TRBJ1-2|TRBD1|-|TRBV29-1
CSDSDRANYGYTF
TGCAGCGACTCGGACAGGGCTAACTATGGCTACACCTTC
>TRBJ2-4|-|-|TRBV5-8
CASSLLNIQYF
TGTGCCAGCAGCTTACTAAACATTCAGTACTTC
>TRBJ1-3|-|-|TRBV30
CAFMTETGNTIYF
TGTGCCTTTATGACAGAAACTGGAAACACCATATATTTT
>TRBJ2-7|TRBD2|-|TRBV6-4
CASSGRLAGYPYEQYF
TGTGCCAGCAGTGGGAGACTAGCGGGATACCCCTACGAGCAGTACTTC
>TRBJ1-3|-|-|TRBV30
CACKAGDILSGNTIYF
TGTGCCTGCAAAGCCGGGGACATCCTTTCTGGAAACACCATATATTTT
>TRBJ1-5|TRBD1|-|TRBV3-1/TRBV3-2
CACGTANNQPQHF
TGTGCCTGCGGGACAGCCAACAATCAGCCCCAGCATTTT
>TRBJ1-2|-|-|TRBV28
CASSLWGPGGGYTF
TGTGCCAGCAGTTTATGGGGACCGGGAGGTGGCTACACCTTC
>TRBJ1-1|-|once|TRBV7-2
CASSPGRGRGTEAFF
TGTGCCAGCAGCCCCGGTAGGGGTAGGGGCACTGAAGCTTTCTTT
>TRBJ2-1|TRBD2|-|TRBV10-2
CASSESEASGRKEQFF
TGCGCCAGCAGTGAGTCGGAGGCTAGCGGGAGAAAGGAGCAGTTCTTC
>TRBJ1-2|-|once|TRBV7-2
CASSLGHGVDGYTF
TGTGCCAGCAGCTTGGGACATGGAGTTGATGGCTACACCTTC
>TRBJ1-5|-|-|TRBV14
CASSQGLNQPQHF
TGTGCCAGCAGTCAAGGACTGAATCAGCCCCAGCATTTT
>TRBJ2-7|TRBD2|-|TRBV20-1
CSASRGTSGAYEQYF
TGCAGTGCTAGTCGAGGGACTAGCGGGGCGTACGAGCAGTACTTC
>TRBJ1-1|-|-|TRBV11-2
CASSLRPGQNTEAFF
TGTGCCAGCAGCTTACGTCCAGGGCAGAACACTGAAGCTTTCTTT
>TRBJ2-7|TRBD1|-|TRBV7-9
CASSLAGTGSYEQYF
TGTGCCAGCAGCTTGGCCGGGACAGGCTCCTACGAGCAGTACTTC
>TRBJ1-2|TRBD1|-|TRBV19
CASSPWTGAAGYTF
TGTGCCAGTAGTCCCTGGACAGGGGCTGCTGGCTACACCTTC
>TRBJ2-3|-|-|TRBV30
CAWTIRTTTDTQYF
TGTGCCTGGACCATACGGACAACCACAGATACGCAGTATTTT
>TRBJ2-1|TRBD2|-|TRBV6-5
CASSYGTTYNEQFF
TGTGCCAGCAGTTACGGGACTACCTACAATGAGCAGTTCTTC
>TRBJ2-7|TRBD2|once|TRBV3-1/TRBV3-2
CASSQAVQREGLRFEQYF
TGTGCCAGCAGCCAAGCTGTCCAGCGGGAGGGCCTTAGGTTCGAGCAGTACTTC